A selection of T cell receptor beta chains follows, all from one sample in a study of T cell responses to AZD1222 COVID-19 vaccine. TCRdb's copy holds only in-frame clones and misses some; the assay was immunoSEQ multiplex PCR. In the table there are 85,000 to 130,000 clones, about 90% of which are singletons. This sample comprised peripheral blood, obtained on day 0 of AZD1222 vaccination. The source of these receptors is an adult in good health. Both conserved end residues are part of each CDR3. D genes are given only for firm matches. Clone size is given for some rows only: seen once, a few or many times, or a class if the clone is expanded.

V: TRBV2; size: NA; D: NA; J: TRBJ1-1; DNA: TGTGCCAGCAGGGTGGGACCCCTTTATAGTGAAGCTTTCTTT; CDR3: CASRVGPLYSEAFF
V: TRBV12-5; size: NA; D: TRBD1; J: TRBJ2-3; DNA: TGTGCTAGTGGCCGGGGGGACAGGGGGGGCACAGATACGCAGTATTTT; CDR3: CASGRGDRGGTDTQYF
V: TRBV3-1/TRBV3-2; size: NA; D: NA; J: TRBJ2-4; DNA: TGTGCCAGCAGCCAAGACCACGGAAGAGCCAAAAACATTCAGTACTTC; CDR3: CASSQDHGRAKNIQYF
V: TRBV7-6; size: NA; D: TRBD2; J: TRBJ2-1; DNA: TGTGCCAGCAGCCCGGGGACTAGCGGGAGTTTCGATGAGCAGTTCTTC; CDR3: CASSPGTSGSFDEQFF
V: TRBV7-6; size: NA; D: NA; J: TRBJ1-5; DNA: TGTGCCAGCAGCCCTCATGCGGGGCCCCAGCATTTT; CDR3: CASSPHAGPQHF
V: TRBV15; size: once; D: NA; J: TRBJ1-1; DNA: TGTGCCACCAGCAGTCTACGGGGATCCACTGAAGCTTTCTTT; CDR3: CATSSLRGSTEAFF
V: TRBV6-1; size: NA; D: NA; J: TRBJ1-5; DNA: TGTGCCAGCAGTGAAGCCTGGGGAAATCAGCCCCAGCATTTT; CDR3: CASSEAWGNQPQHF
V: TRBV5-6; size: NA; D: TRBD1; J: TRBJ1-4; DNA: TGTGCCAGCAGCGGAGAGGAGGGGACAGGGGACGAAAAACTGTTTTTT; CDR3: CASSGEEGTGDEKLFF
V: TRBV20-1; size: NA; D: NA; J: TRBJ2-5; DNA: TGCAGTGCTAGTAATGAATTGGAGACCCAGTACTTC; CDR3: CSASNELETQYF
V: TRBV5-1; size: NA; D: TRBD1; J: TRBJ1-5; DNA: TGCGCCAGCAGCTTACAGGGGGGGAGCAATCAGCCCCAGCATTTT; CDR3: CASSLQGGSNQPQHF
V: TRBV7-2; size: NA; D: NA; J: TRBJ1-6; DNA: TGTGCCAGCAGCTTAGATCCATCGAGGACTTATAATTCACCCCTCCACTTT; CDR3: CASSLDPSRTYNSPLHF